What follows are 4 T cell receptor beta chains derived from one specimen sequenced in a study of cytomegalovirus exposure and HLA in healthy donors. Vbeta (60) and Jbeta (13) primers were used in the PCR. Assay: immunoSEQ multiplex PCR; the TCRdb copy retains only in-frame clones and omits some. The table records about 150,000 clones, approximately 84% of them present only once. The sequencing input was PBMCs. These receptors all come from a man aged 25 to 45 in good health and CMV-seropositive.

The CDR3 spells CASSLGGLAYYEQYV. CDR3 bases: TGTGCCAGCAGCTTAGGAGGACTAGCTTACTACGAGCAGTACGTC. The chain couples TRBV7-2 to TRBJ2-7; 8 bases fit TRBD2. V gave up 1 base and J gave up 3 bases; unmatched junction bases: 5. Germline-derived CDR1 and CDR2 are SGHTA and FQGNSA. This CDR3 has 15 amino acids.

To note about this clone: The junction differs from germline at one of its ends, possibly a read error. The CDR3 DNA is TGTTCCAGCAGCCGTTTACACGTCCGGGACAGGAACACTGAAGCTTTCTTT. It codes for CSSSRLHVRDRNTEAFF. The V call is TRBV7-9, the J call TRBJ1-1; TRBD1 matches 7 bases. This CDR3 contains 17 residues. Germline V gives CDR1 SEHNR, CDR2 FQNEAQ (reference sequence).

This sequence joins TRBV10-3 and TRBJ1-1; no definite D call. This CDR3 region has 13 residues. V lost 0 bases, J lost 0 bases, and 2 bases lay in between. CDR1 is ENHRY and CDR2 is SYGVKD in the germline V gene. CDR3 sequence: CAISESLNTEAFF. Written as DNA, the CDR3 is TGTGCCATCAGTGAGTCCTTGAACACTGAAGCTTTCTTT.

This chain uses TRBV18 with TRBJ1-2; D ambiguous. With 5 bases removed from V and 0 bases from J, the gap between germline ends came to 10 bases. The germline gives CDR1 KGHSH, CDR2 LQKENI. There are 14 residues in the CDR3. This CDR3 reads CASSAVTTNYGYTF. The CDR3 DNA follows: TGTGCCAGCTCAGCGGTTACAACTAACTATGGCTACACCTTC.